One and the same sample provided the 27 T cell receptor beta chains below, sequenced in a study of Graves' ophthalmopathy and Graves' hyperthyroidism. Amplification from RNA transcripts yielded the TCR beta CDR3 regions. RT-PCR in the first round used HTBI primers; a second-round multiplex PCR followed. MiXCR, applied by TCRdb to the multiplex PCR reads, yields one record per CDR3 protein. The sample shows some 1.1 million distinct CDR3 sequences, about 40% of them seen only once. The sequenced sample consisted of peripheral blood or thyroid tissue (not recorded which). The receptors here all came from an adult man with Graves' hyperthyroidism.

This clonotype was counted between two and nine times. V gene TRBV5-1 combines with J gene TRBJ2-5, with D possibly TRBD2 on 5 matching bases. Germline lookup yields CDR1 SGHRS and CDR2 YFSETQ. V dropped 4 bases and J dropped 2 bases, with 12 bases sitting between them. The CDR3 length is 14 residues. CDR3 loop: CASSPDSGQETQYF. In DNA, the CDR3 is TGCGCCAGCAGCCCGGACTCGGGGCAAGAGACCCAGTACTTC. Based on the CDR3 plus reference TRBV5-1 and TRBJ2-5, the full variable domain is KAGVTQTPRYLIKTRGQQVTLSCSPISGHRSVSWYQQTPGQGLQFLFEYFSETQRNKGNFPGRFSGRQFSNSRSEMNVSTLELGDSALYLCASSPDSGQETQYFGPGTRLLVL.

The CDR3 coding sequence is TGTGCCAGTAGTATGGCAGCGGCAGATACGCAGTATTTT. Protein sequence: CASSMAAADTQYF. V usage is TRBV7-9 and J usage is TRBJ2-7; D might be TRBD2 (5 bases). The assigned J gene may be wrong: the sequence end matches TRBJ2-3 better. CDR3 length equals 13 residues. The V gene's germline CDR1 is SEHNR and CDR2 FQNEAQ (reference sequence).

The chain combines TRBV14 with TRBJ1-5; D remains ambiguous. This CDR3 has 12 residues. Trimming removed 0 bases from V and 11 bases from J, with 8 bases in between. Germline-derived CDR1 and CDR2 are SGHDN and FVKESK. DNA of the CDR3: TGTGCCAGCAGCCAAGATCGGATGACCCAGCATTTT. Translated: CASSQDRMTQHF.

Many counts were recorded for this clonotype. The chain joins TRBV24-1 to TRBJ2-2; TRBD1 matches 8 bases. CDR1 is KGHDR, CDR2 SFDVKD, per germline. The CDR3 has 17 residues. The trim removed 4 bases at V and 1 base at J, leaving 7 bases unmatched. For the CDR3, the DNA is TGTGCCACCAGTGACCCTTCCGGGACAGGGAACACCGGGGAGCTGTTTTTT. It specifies CATSDPSGTGNTGELFF.

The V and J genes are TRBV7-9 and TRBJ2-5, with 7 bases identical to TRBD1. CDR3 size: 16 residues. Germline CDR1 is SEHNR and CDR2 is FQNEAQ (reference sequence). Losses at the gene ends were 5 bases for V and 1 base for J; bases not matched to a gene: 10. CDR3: CASSPDPGQFQETQYF. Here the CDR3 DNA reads TGTGCCAGCAGCCCAGACCCGGGACAGTTCCAAGAGACCCAGTACTTC. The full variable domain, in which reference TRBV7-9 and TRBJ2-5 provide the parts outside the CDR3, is DTGVSQNPRHKITKRGQNVTFRCDPISEHNRLYWYRQTLGQGPEFLTYFQNEAQLEKSRLLSDRFSAERPKGSFSTLEIQRTEQGDSAMYLCASSPDPGQFQETQYFGPGTRLLVL.

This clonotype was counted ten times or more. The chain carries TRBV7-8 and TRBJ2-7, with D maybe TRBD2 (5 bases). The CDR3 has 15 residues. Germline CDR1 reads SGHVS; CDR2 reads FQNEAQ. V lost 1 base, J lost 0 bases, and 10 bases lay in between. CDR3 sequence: CASSLEGLPSYEQYF. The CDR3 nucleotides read TGTGCCAGCAGCTTAGAAGGACTGCCCTCCTACGAGCAGTACTTC.

DNA of the CDR3: TGCAGTGCTAGAGATTTTCGCGGCAATCAGCCCCAGCATTTT. This gives the protein CSARDFRGNQPQHF. The chain couples TRBV20-1 to TRBJ1-5; D gene uncertain. This CDR3 comprises 14 residues. V was cut by 0 bases and J by 2 bases, with 8 bases left in between. Germline loops: CDR1 DFQATT, CDR2 SNEGSKA (reference sequence).

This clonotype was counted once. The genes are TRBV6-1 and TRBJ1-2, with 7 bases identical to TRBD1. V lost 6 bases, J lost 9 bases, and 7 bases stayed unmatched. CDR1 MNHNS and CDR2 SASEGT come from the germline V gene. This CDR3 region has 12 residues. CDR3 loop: CASSQGEYCYTF. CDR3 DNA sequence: TGTGCCAGCAGCCAGGGGGAGTATTGCTACACCTTC.

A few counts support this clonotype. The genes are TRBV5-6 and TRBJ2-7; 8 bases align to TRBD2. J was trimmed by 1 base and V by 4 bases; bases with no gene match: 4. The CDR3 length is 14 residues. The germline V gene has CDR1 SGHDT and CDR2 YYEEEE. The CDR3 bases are TGTGCCAGCAGCCAAGCGGGGGAATCCTACGAGCAGTACTTC. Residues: CASSQAGESYEQYF.

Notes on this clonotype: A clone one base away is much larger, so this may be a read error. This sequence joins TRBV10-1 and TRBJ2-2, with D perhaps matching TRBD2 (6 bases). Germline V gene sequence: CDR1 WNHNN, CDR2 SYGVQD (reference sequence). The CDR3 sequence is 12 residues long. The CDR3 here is CASSDTTGGLFF. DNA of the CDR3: TGCGCCAGCAGTGATACCACCGGGGGGCTGTTTTTT.

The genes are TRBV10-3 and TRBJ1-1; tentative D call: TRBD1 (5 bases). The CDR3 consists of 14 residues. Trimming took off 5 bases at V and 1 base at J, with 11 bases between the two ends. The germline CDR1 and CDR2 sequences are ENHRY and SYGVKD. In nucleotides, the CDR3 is TGTGCCATCAGTTTAGCGGGGCCGAACACTGAAGCTTTCTTT. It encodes CAISLAGPNTEAFF.

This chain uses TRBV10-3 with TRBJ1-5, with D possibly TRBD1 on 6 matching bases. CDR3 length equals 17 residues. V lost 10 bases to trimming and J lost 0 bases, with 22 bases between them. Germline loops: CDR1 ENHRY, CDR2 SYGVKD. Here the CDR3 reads CATASRTDDYSNQPQHF. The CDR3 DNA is TGTGCCACCGCCAGCAGGACAGACGACTATAGCAATCAGCCCCAGCATTTT.

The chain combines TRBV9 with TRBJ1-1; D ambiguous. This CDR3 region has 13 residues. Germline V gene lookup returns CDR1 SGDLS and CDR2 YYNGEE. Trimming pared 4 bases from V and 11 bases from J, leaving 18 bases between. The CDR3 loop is CASSQDWAATAFF. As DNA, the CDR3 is TGTGCCAGCAGCCAAGATTGGGCCGCTACGGCTTTCTTT.

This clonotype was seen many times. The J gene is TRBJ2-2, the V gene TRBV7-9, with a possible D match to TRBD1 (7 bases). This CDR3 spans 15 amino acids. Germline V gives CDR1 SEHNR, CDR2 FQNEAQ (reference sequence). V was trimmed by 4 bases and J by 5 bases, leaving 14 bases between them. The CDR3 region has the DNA TGTGCCAGCAGCTCGAGACAGGGAGGAACCGGGGAGCTGTTTTTT. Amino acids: CASSSRQGGTGELFF. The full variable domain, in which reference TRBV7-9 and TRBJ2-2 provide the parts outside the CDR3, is DTGVSQNPRHKITKRGQNVTFRCDPISEHNRLYWYRQTLGQGPEFLTYFQNEAQLEKSRLLSDRFSAERPKGSFSTLEIQRTEQGDSAMYLCASSSRQGGTGELFFGEGSRLTVL.

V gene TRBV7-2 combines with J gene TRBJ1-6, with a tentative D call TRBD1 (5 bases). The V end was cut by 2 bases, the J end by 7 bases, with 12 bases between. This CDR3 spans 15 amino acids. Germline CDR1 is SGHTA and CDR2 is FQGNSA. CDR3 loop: CASSLIVGANSPLHF. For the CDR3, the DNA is TGTGCCAGCAGCTTAATTGTAGGGGCCAATTCACCCCTCCACTTT.

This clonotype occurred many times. Here the CDR3 DNA reads TGTGCCAGCGTGACAGGCCCTTCCACGGAGACCCAGTACTTC. Translation: CASVTGPSTETQYF. The chain joins TRBV6-2 or TRBV6-3 to TRBJ2-5, with a possible D match to TRBD1 (6 bases). V gave up 8 bases and J gave up 5 bases, with 18 bases separating them. Germline V CDR1 and CDR2: MNHEY, SVGEGT. The CDR3 runs to 14 residues.

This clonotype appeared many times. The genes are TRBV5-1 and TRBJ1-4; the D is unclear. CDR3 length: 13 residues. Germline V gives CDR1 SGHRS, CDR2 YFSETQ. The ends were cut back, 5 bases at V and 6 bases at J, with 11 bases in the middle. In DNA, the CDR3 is TGCGCCAGCAGGGGCACCTACTATGAAAAACTGTTTTTT. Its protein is CASRGTYYEKLFF.

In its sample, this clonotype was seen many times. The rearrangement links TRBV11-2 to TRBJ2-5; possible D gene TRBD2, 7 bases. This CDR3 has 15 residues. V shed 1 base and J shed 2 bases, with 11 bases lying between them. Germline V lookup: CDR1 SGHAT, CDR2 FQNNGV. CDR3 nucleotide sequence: TGTGCCAGCAGCTTAGCCGGGGGGCCGCAAGAGACCCAGTACTTC. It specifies CASSLAGGPQETQYF.

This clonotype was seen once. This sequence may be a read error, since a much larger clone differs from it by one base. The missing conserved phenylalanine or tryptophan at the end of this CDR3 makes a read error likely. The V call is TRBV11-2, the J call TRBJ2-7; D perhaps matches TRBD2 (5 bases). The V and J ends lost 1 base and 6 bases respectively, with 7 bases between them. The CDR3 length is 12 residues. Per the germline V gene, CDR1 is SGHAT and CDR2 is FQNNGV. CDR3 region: CASSLGESEQYL. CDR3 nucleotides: TGTGCCAGCAGCTTAGGGGAGAGCGAGCAGTACCTC.

The CDR3 DNA reads as TGTGCCAGCAGCTTAATCGGCGCGTACCGAGGGAACACTGAAGCTTTCTTT. This sequence encodes CASSLIGAYRGNTEAFF. The rearrangement links TRBV7-8 to TRBJ1-1; D gene unclear. There are 17 residues in the CDR3. The V gene lost 2 bases and the J gene lost 1 base, with 17 bases spanning the gap. Germline V gene data show CDR1 as SGHVS and CDR2 as FQNEAQ.

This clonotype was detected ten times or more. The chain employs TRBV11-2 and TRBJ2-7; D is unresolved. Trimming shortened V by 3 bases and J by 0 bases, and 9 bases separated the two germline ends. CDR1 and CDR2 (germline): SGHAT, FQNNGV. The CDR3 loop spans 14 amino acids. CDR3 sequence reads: CASSFKTGSYEQYF. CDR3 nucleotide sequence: TGTGCCAGCAGCTTCAAGACCGGCTCCTACGAGCAGTACTTC.

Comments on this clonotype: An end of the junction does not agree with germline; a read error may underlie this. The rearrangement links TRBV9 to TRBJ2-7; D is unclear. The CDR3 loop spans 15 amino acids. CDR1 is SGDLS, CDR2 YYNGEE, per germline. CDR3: CAISDSDRRQYEQYF. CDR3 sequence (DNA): TGTGCCATCAGCGACTCGGACCGCCGGCAGTACGAGCAGTACTTC. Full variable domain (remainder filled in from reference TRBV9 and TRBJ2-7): DSGVTQTPKHLITATGQRVTLRCSPRSGDLSVYWYQQSLDQGLQFLIQYYNGEERAKGNILERFSAQQFPDLHSELNLSSLELGDSALYFCAISDSDRRQYEQYFGPGTRLTVT.

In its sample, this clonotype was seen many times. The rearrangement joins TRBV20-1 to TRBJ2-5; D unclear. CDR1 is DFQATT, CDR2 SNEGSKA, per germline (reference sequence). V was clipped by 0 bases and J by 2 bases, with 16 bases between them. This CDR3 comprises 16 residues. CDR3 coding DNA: TGCAGTGCTAGAGATAAATTGGGCAGAGTGCAAGAGACCCAGTACTTC. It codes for CSARDKLGRVQETQYF.

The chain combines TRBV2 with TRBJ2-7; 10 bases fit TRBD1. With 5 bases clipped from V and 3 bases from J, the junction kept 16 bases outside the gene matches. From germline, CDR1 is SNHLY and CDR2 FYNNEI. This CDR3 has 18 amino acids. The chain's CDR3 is CASSRPRQGAGGGYEQYF. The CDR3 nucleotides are TGTGCCAGCAGTCGCCCGCGACAGGGGGCAGGGGGGGGCTACGAGCAGTACTTC.

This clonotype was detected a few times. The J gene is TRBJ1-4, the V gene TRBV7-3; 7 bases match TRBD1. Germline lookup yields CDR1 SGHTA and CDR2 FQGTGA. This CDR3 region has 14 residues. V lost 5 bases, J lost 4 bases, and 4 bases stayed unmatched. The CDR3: CASSSGQVNEKLFF. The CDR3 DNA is TGTGCCAGCAGCAGTGGACAGGTTAATGAAAAACTGTTTTTT.

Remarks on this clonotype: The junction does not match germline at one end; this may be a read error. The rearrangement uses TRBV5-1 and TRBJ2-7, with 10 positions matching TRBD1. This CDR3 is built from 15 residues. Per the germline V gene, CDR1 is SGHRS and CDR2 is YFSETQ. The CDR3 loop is CASRPPGQGPYKQYF. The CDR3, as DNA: TGCGCCAGCAGACCCCCGGGACAGGGGCCCTACAAGCAGTACTTC. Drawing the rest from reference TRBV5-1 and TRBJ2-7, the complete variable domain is KAGVTQTPRYLIKTRGQQVTLSCSPISGHRSVSWYQQTPGQGLQFLFEYFSETQRNKGNFPGRFSGRQFSNSRSEMNVSTLELGDSALYLCASRPPGQGPYKQYFGPGTRLTVT.

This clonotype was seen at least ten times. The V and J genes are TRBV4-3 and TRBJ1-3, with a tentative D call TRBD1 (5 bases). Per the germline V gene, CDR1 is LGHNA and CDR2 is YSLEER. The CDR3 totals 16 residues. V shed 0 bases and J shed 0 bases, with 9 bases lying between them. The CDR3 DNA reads TGCGCCAGCAGCCAAGATCGGGGGAGCTCTGGAAACACCATATATTTT. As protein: CASSQDRGSSGNTIYF.